This paragraph covers one TCR beta chain sequence. The antigen remains unidentified. Preparation of TRB cDNA libraries relied on 5' RACE carrying UMI labels. From its re-call of the 5' RACE reads, TCRdb lists each CDR3 protein once, without DNA. The table lists some 120,000 distinct CDR3 sequences. This entry belongs to a study of CXCR3-negative and CXCR3-positive naive CD8 T cells. Study summary: Overall TRB read output was some 140 million, and each library contained about 1.5 +/- 0.3 million reads. Study results and limitations: TRB CDR3s were more hydrophobic in CXCR3-positive than in CXCR3-negative naive cells. Researchers reported similar TRBV-TRBJ usage in naive CXCR3-negative and CXCR3-positive cells, though memory differed. Cryopreserved cells partially lost CXCR3 expression, and fresh PBMCs were used in most assays.

CDR1 and CDR2 from the germline V gene are SQVTM and ANQGSEA. The CDR3 consists of 12 residues. The genes are TRBV29-1 and TRBJ2-1; TCRdb lists TRBD1, though no DNA is available to test this call. Material: naive CXCR3+ CD8+ T cells from blood. Indicated subset: CD45RO-CCR7+CD27+CD95- naive CD8+ T cells expressing CXCR3 (TNR3+). The receptor was isolated from a human donor in good health. Some clones in this sample may be carry-over from other donors' samples. The CDR3 region is CSAPRGGGEQFF.